This T cell receptor (beta chain) derives from a study of blood T cell repertoires in COVID-19. Study details: Acute and convalescent COVID-19 samples came from the United States, Italy and Spain. PBMCs, B-cell-depleted T cells, or T cells were the source of the cDNA or gDNA that made up the material.

In the authors' workflow: Reference gene primer amplification gave estimated nucleated cell counts. The repertoire was sequenced with immunoSEQ multiplex PCR; TCRdb's copy has only in-frame clones and lacks some. The DNA was the basis for D and trimming; V, J and clone size are from that table. The table records approximately 250,000 clones, 84% of them present only once. V was pared by 8 bases and J by 4 bases, with 14 bases between. Looked up from germline, CDR1 is SNHLY and CDR2 is FYNNEI. CDR3 size: 13 residues. The chain recombines TRBV2 with TRBJ2-5; a weak D match, TRBD2 (6 bases). Sequenced sample: peripheral blood. This receptor was taken from a woman between 40 and 55 years old who had recovered from COVID-19. This chain's CDR3 is CASSPEEGETQYF. The CDR3 bases are TGTGCCAGCTCTCCCGAGGAGGGAGAGACCCAGTACTTC.